This T cell receptor beta chain was retrieved from a study of blood T cell repertoires in COVID-19. Generated by immunoSEQ multiplex PCR, the TCRdb table keeps only in-frame clones and is missing some. The profile shows approximately 150,000 clones, roughly 87% of them singletons. Participants' own reports of clinical history determined their cohort assignment. The receptor comes from a human donor with acute COVID-19. The donor label of this sample is uncertain. The material sequenced was PBMCs or T cells enriched from blood (not recorded which).

CDR3 coding DNA: TGTGCCAGCAGCCAAAGTCGGGTTAACCCGGACTACGAGCAGTACTTC. This codes for CASSQSRVNPDYEQYF. The chain links TRBV7-9 to TRBJ2-7; D gene unclear. The CDR3 covers 16 residues. Germline values: CDR1 SEHNR, CDR2 FQNEAQ (reference sequence). V lost 5 bases and J lost 3, with 20 bases in between.